A single sample is the source of the 30 T cell receptor beta chains below, sequenced in a study of blood T cell repertoires in COVID-19. The table came from immunoSEQ multiplex PCR; TCRdb's copy has only in-frame clones and leaves some out. This sample has approximately 69,000 clones; nearly 90% occur once, and the top ten carry around 30%. The sequencing input was peripheral blood. These receptors originate from a man between 50 and 59 years old with acute or convalescent COVID-19.

This clone showed up just once. This chain uses TRBV19 with TRBJ2-5, with D perhaps matching TRBD2 (6 bases). Trimming removed 5 bases at V and 5 bases at J, with 15 bases between. Germline lookup yields CDR1 LNHDA and CDR2 SQIVND (reference sequence). The CDR3 loop spans 14 amino acids. CDR3 DNA sequence: TGTGCCAGTAGTCCCAGGGAGGATGCTGAGACCCAGTACTTC. As protein: CASSPREDAETQYF.

V and J are TRBV6-1 and TRBJ1-6; D not certain. The V end was cut by 4 bases, the J end by 0 bases, with 13 bases between. The V gene's germline CDR1 is MNHNS and CDR2 SASEGT. This CDR3 has 17 residues. CDR3: CASSVSGRSSYNSPLHF. The CDR3 nucleotides are TGTGCCAGCAGTGTGTCCGGGAGGAGCTCCTATAATTCACCCCTCCACTTT.

The V and J genes are TRBV19 and TRBJ2-1; 12 bases are shared with TRBD2. After removal of 3 bases from V and 0 bases from J, the junction contained 6 bases not matched to a gene. The length of the CDR3 is 18 residues. The V gene's germline CDR1 is LNHDA and CDR2 SQIVND (reference sequence). CDR3: CASSILAGGPVSYNEQFF. The CDR3 nucleotides read TGTGCCAGTAGTATCCTAGCGGGGGGGCCCGTCTCCTACAATGAGCAGTTCTTC.

The rearrangement joins TRBV11-2 to TRBJ2-3; 10 nucleotides match TRBD1. This CDR3 comprises 15 residues. The germline gives CDR1 SGHAT, CDR2 FQNNGV. Trimming removed 4 bases from V and 1 base from J; junction bases left unmatched: 2. CDR3 region: CASSWTGGGTDTQYF. CDR3 DNA sequence: TGTGCCAGCAGCTGGACAGGGGGGGGCACAGATACGCAGTATTTT.

The chain recombines TRBV27 with TRBJ1-3; D is ambiguous. V lost 7 bases to trimming and J lost 1 base, with 11 bases between them. Germline values: CDR1 MNHEY, CDR2 SMNVEV (reference sequence). The CDR3 has 14 amino acids. DNA of the CDR3: TGTGCCAGCATGTCGGGAGCATCTGGAAACACCATATATTTT. Amino acids: CASMSGASGNTIYF.

This clone is a singleton in its sample. The genes are TRBV19 and TRBJ2-3; the D gene is possibly TRBD1 (6 bases). CDR1 LNHDA and CDR2 SQIVND come from the germline V gene (reference sequence). Trimming shortened V by 5 bases and J by 0 bases, and 12 bases separated the two germline ends. CDR3 length: 15 amino acids. The CDR3: CASSYGTFSTDTQYF. CDR3 nucleotides: TGTGCCAGTAGTTACGGGACATTTAGCACAGATACGCAGTATTTT.

The chain combines TRBV19 with TRBJ1-1, with D maybe TRBD1 (6 bases). The CDR3 has 13 residues. The V end lost 8 bases, the J end lost 1 base, and 11 bases lay between the germline ends. Germline CDR1 is LNHDA and CDR2 is SQIVND (reference sequence). The CDR3 loop reads CASGTHGNTEAFF. CDR3 nucleotides: TGTGCCAGTGGGACACACGGGAACACTGAAGCTTTCTTT.

The chain is built from TRBV4-2 and TRBJ2-1; 11 bases align to TRBD2. The CDR3 totals 15 residues. Germline CDR1 LGHNA, CDR2 YNFKEQ. V was pared by 3 bases and J by 6 bases, with 4 bases of the junction left unmatched. Here the CDR3 DNA reads TGTGCCAGCAGCCAGACTAGCGGGGTTTTCAATGAGCAGTTCTTC. It codes for CASSQTSGVFNEQFF.

The rearrangement links TRBV18 to TRBJ1-1; D perhaps matches TRBD1 (6 bases). CDR3 length: 14 amino acids. From germline, CDR1 is KGHSH and CDR2 LQKENI. Trimming took 3 bases from V and 1 from J, leaving 9 bases between them. CDR3 residues: CASSPTQGNTEAFF. In DNA, the CDR3 is TGTGCCAGCTCACCGACACAGGGGAACACTGAAGCTTTCTTT. Combining the CDR3 with reference TRBV18 and TRBJ1-1 gives the whole variable domain NAGVMQNPRHLVRRRGQEARLRCSPMKGHSHVYWYRQLPEEGLKFMVYLQKENIIDESGMPKERFSAEFPKEGPSILRIQQVVRGDSAAYFCASSPTQGNTEAFFGQGTRLTVV.

This clone was counted between two and nine times. V usage is TRBV3-1 (or the pseudogene TRBV3-2) and J usage is TRBJ1-1; unclear D gene. The CDR3 runs 16 residues. Trimming removed 3 bases from V and 1 base from J, with 15 bases in between. Germline CDR1 reads LGHDT; CDR2 reads YNNKEL (reference sequence). The CDR3 nucleotides read TGTGCCAGCAGCCAGTTTATGGCTTCATCGAACACTGAAGCTTTCTTT. It codes for CASSQFMASSNTEAFF.

V usage is TRBV5-1 and J usage is TRBJ2-7, with D possibly matching TRBD1 (5 bases). The CDR3 contains 16 residues. V was trimmed by 0 bases and J by 7 bases, leaving 20 bases between them. Germline V lookup: CDR1 SGHRS, CDR2 YFSETQ. The CDR3 DNA is TGCGCCAGCAGCTTGGCCCTTAATCAGGGCCGCGAAGAGCAGTACTTC. Protein product: CASSLALNQGREEQYF.

The V call is TRBV13, the J call TRBJ2-3, with D hard to call. V gave up 5 bases and J gave up 1 base, with 22 bases separating them. There are 18 residues in the CDR3. The germline V gene has CDR1 PRHDT and CDR2 FYEKMQ (reference sequence). CDR3: CASSPAYTDNSGTDTQYF. CDR3 nucleotide sequence: TGTGCCAGCAGCCCCGCCTACACCGACAACTCAGGCACAGATACGCAGTATTTT. The full variable domain, completed using reference TRBV13 and TRBJ2-3, is AAGVIQSPRHLIKEKRETATLKCYPIPRHDTVYWYQQGPGQDPQFLISFYEKMQSDKGSIPDRFSAQQFSDYHSELNMSSLELGDSALYFCASSPAYTDNSGTDTQYFGPGTRLTVL.

This clone was observed at least ten times. This chain connects TRBV29-1 to TRBJ2-7, with D tentatively TRBD1 (5 bases). In germline, CDR1 is SQVTM, CDR2 ANQGSEA. CDR3 length equals 13 residues. The V end was cut by 3 bases, the J end by 0 bases, with 9 bases between. CDR3 protein: CSVEGQDSYEQYF. Written as DNA, the CDR3 is TGCAGCGTTGAGGGGCAGGACTCCTACGAGCAGTACTTC.

In the case of this clone: One junction end disagrees with the germline gene, perhaps due to a read error. The V call is TRBV29-1, the J call TRBJ2-7; 7 bases are a match to TRBD1. The CDR3 extends over 14 amino acids. Germline loops: CDR1 SQVTM, CDR2 ANQGSEA. CDR3 amino acids: CSAETGTEAYEQYF. The CDR3 DNA reads as TGCAGCGCTGAAACCGGGACAGAGGCCTACGAGCAGTACTTC.

The rearrangement uses TRBV28 and TRBJ2-3; tentatively, D is TRBD2 (6 bases). The germline V gene encodes CDR1 MDHEN and CDR2 SYDVKM. V was clipped by 5 bases and J by 0 bases, with 21 bases between them. This CDR3 has 18 amino acids. The CDR3 spells CASSLLGEWAGSTDTQYF. CDR3 sequence (DNA): TGTGCCAGCAGTCTTCTCGGAGAATGGGCGGGAAGCACAGATACGCAGTATTTT.

The chain recombines TRBV5-1 with TRBJ1-2; maybe TRBD1 (6 bases). This CDR3 spans 16 amino acids. Trimming removed 2 bases at V and 7 bases at J, with 21 bases between. Germline V gives CDR1 SGHRS, CDR2 YFSETQ. The CDR3 nucleotides are TGCGCCAGCAGCTTTGGGGACACAACAACCTCCGGTGGCTACACCTTC. It codes for CASSFGDTTTSGGYTF.

The gene calls are TRBV6-5 and TRBJ2-7; D may be TRBD1 (6 bases). The CDR3 is made up of 14 amino acids. CDR1 MNHEY and CDR2 SVGAGI come from the germline V gene. The V gene lost 6 bases and the J gene lost 2 bases, with 14 bases spanning the gap. CDR3 in DNA: TGTGCCAGCAGCTTAACAGGGCCAACCTACGAGCAGTACTTC. It yields the protein CASSLTGPTYEQYF.

The V call is TRBV2, the J call TRBJ2-1; weak D call: TRBD2 (5 bases). Trimming left V 3 bases short and J 5 bases short, with 14 bases between. The germline V gene has CDR1 SNHLY and CDR2 FYNNEI. The CDR3 is made up of 15 amino acids. The CDR3 nucleotides are TGTGCCAGCAGTGAGGGAGCGGTACCCAACAATGAGCAGTTCTTC. Translated, it gives CASSEGAVPNNEQFF.

This clone showed up just once. The V and J genes are TRBV15 and TRBJ2-5; maybe TRBD2 (5 bases). The V end was cut by 0 bases, the J end by 5 bases, with 10 bases between. Germline CDR1 is LNHNV and CDR2 is YYDKDF (reference sequence). CDR3 length equals 14 residues. CDR3 nucleotide sequence: TGTGCCACCAGCAGAGATCCGGGATTGGAGACCCAGTACTTC. Translated: CATSRDPGLETQYF.

This chain connects TRBV5-1 to TRBJ2-1; 9 nucleotides align to TRBD1. The germline V gene encodes CDR1 SGHRS and CDR2 YFSETQ. There are 16 residues in the CDR3. Trimming cost V 0 bases and J 2 bases; bases outside gene matches: 3. This CDR3 reads CASSLDRTGAYNEQFF. In DNA, the CDR3 is TGCGCCAGCAGCTTGGACCGGACAGGGGCCTACAATGAGCAGTTCTTC.

The rearrangement joins TRBV10-2 to TRBJ2-7; 9 bases agree with TRBD1. This CDR3 is built from 13 residues. Germline CDR1 WSHSY, CDR2 SAAADI. The junction had 5 bases not matched to a gene; V was cut back by 6 bases and J by 5 bases. The CDR3 DNA reads TGCGCCAGCAGCACGGACAGGGGCCACGAGCAGTACTTC. This translates into CASSTDRGHEQYF.

The J gene is TRBJ1-1, the V gene TRBV7-3; D ambiguous. V shed 3 bases and J shed 7 bases, with 12 bases lying between them. The CDR3 sequence is 13 residues long. CDR1 SGHTA and CDR2 FQGTGA come from the germline V gene. The CDR3 here is CASSLGQSSEAFF. In DNA form, the CDR3 reads TGTGCCAGCAGCTTGGGCCAGTCGAGTGAAGCTTTCTTT.

V usage is TRBV18 and J usage is TRBJ2-3; D gene ambiguous. Trimming stripped 3 bases from V and 6 bases from J, with 4 bases between. CDR3 length equals 11 residues. Germline V gene data show CDR1 as KGHSH and CDR2 as LQKENI. The CDR3 bases are TGTGCCAGCTCACCGTCGGATACGCAGTATTTT. Its protein product is CASSPSDTQYF.

This clone has a single count. V usage is TRBV4-1 and J usage is TRBJ2-3, with TRBD2 matching 9 bases. V trimming: 2 bases; J trimming: 1 base; junction bases outside the gene matches: 10. Germline V lookup: CDR1 MGHRA, CDR2 YSYEKL. The CDR3 totals 18 residues. The CDR3 bases are TGCGCCAGCAGCCAATCAATTTTAGCGGGGGTACGCACAGATACGCAGTATTTT. This encodes CASSQSILAGVRTDTQYF.

This clone was seen only once. This sequence joins TRBV19 and TRBJ2-7; D might be TRBD2 (7 bases). V lost 6 bases and J lost 1, with 16 bases in between. Germline V gives CDR1 LNHDA, CDR2 SQIVND (reference sequence). The CDR3 is 15 residues long. CDR3 sequence reads: CASSPRGALSYEQYF. DNA for the CDR3: TGTGCCAGTAGCCCTCGGGGGGCTCTATCCTACGAGCAGTACTTC. The whole variable domain, filled in from reference TRBV19 and TRBJ2-7, reads DGGITQSPKYLFRKEGQNVTLSCEQNLNHDAMYWYRQDPGQGLRLIYYSQIVNDFQKGDIAEGYSVSREKKESFPLTVTSAQKNPTAFYLCASSPRGALSYEQYFGPGTRLTVT.

This clone was recorded only once. This chain links TRBV21-1 with TRBJ2-5; the table assigns TRBD1, which was not confirmed against the DNA. TRBV21-1 is an annotated pseudogene. The CDR3 contains 18 residues. The chain's CDR3 is CASSKVHRTDSYQETQYF. Here the CDR3 DNA reads TGTGCCAGCAGCAAAGTCCACCGAACGGACAGTTACCAAGAGACCCAGTACTTC.

J is TRBJ2-7 and V is TRBV11-2; tentative D call: TRBD2 (5 bases). The V and J ends lost 3 bases and 5 bases respectively, with 14 bases between them. The CDR3 sequence is 14 residues long. Germline CDR1 and CDR2: SGHAT and FQNNGV. The CDR3 is CASSLSTSIHEQYF. The CDR3 nucleotides read TGTGCCAGCAGCTTGAGTACTAGTATCCACGAGCAGTACTTC.

V gene TRBV7-9 combines with J gene TRBJ1-1; no firm D call. Trimming stripped 6 bases from V and 5 bases from J, with 10 bases between. Germline V gene data show CDR1 as SEHNR and CDR2 as FQNEAQ (reference sequence). CDR3 length equals 12 residues. The CDR3 loop is CASSTSGTEAFF. CDR3 sequence (DNA): TGTGCCAGCAGTACGAGCGGAACTGAAGCTTTCTTT. The full variable domain, completed using reference TRBV7-9 and TRBJ1-1, is DTGVSQNPRHKITKRGQNVTFRCDPISEHNRLYWYRQTLGQGPEFLTYFQNEAQLEKSRLLSDRFSAERPKGSFSTLEIQRTEQGDSAMYLCASSTSGTEAFFGQGTRLTVV.

In this sample, this clone turned up a few times. The genes are TRBV19 and TRBJ1-5; D remains ambiguous. Germline CDR1 and CDR2: LNHDA and SQIVND (reference sequence). V lost 7 bases and J 4 bases, leaving 11 bases between the germline ends. The CDR3 totals 13 residues. The CDR3 region is CASNPSINQPQHF. CDR3 nucleotides: TGTGCCAGTAACCCTAGCATAAATCAGCCCCAGCATTTT.

The rearrangement joins TRBV9 to TRBJ2-3; the D is unclear. This CDR3 region has 15 residues. Trimming took off 0 bases at V and 4 bases at J, with 12 bases between the two ends. Germline V gene data show CDR1 as SGDLS and CDR2 as YYNGEE. This chain's CDR3 is CASSVGRGLSDTQYF. The CDR3 region has the DNA TGTGCCAGCAGCGTAGGGCGCGGTTTGTCAGATACGCAGTATTTT.